These T cell receptor beta chains were read from a single sample in a study of blood T cell repertoires in COVID-19. Using immunoSEQ multiplex PCR, the repertoire was profiled, and TCRdb retains in-frame clones only, with some absent. The sample consists of over 200,000 clones, around 90% of them appearing once. Sequenced sample: peripheral blood. Every receptor here comes from a human donor in a cohort sampled during active COVID-19. Each CDR3 is given with its conserved first and last residue. Each record gives: D gene, J gene, V gene, CDR3 protein, CDR3 DNA. A D gene is named only where the DNA matches it firmly.

NA TRBJ2-7 TRBV1 CTSSQLPGQGSEQYF TGCACCAGCAGCCAATTACCGGGACAGGGATCCGAGCAGTACTTC
TRBD1 TRBJ2-4 TRBV20-1 CSASKGAAKNIQYF TGCAGTGCTAGTAAGGGGGCGGCCAAAAACATTCAGTACTTC
NA TRBJ1-2 TRBV5-1 CASSLASGVQGGYGYTF TGCGCCAGCAGCTTGGCTTCGGGGGTCCAGGGAGGGTATGGCTACACCTTC
NA TRBJ2-5 TRBV2 CASSGGETQYF TGTGCCAGCAGTGGGGGCGAGACCCAGTACTTC
TRBD2 TRBJ2-7 TRBV28 CASSSAGLAGSYEQYF TGTGCCAGCAGTTCAGCAGGACTAGCAGGGTCCTACGAGCAGTACTTC
NA TRBJ1-5 TRBV7-8 CASSLVSGDNQPQHF TGTGCCAGCAGCTTAGTTTCCGGTGACAATCAGCCCCAGCATTTT
NA TRBJ2-2 TRBV18 CASSPSRGNTGELFF TGTGCCAGCTCCCCCAGTAGGGGGAACACCGGGGAGCTGTTTTTT
TRBD1 TRBJ1-2 TRBV18 CASSPRQGNYGYTF TGTGCCAGCTCGCCGCGACAGGGTAACTATGGCTACACCTTC
TRBD2 TRBJ2-7 TRBV7-6 CASSFRSTSASYEQYF TGTGCCAGCAGCTTCCGTTCGACTAGCGCCTCCTACGAGCAGTACTTC
TRBD1 TRBJ2-2 TRBV4-2 CASSHAYLDRGGTGELFF TGTGCCAGCAGCCATGCCTACCTGGACAGGGGCGGTACCGGGGAGCTGTTTTTT
NA TRBJ1-1 TRBV28 CASSWGGSEAFF TGTGCCAGCAGCTGGGGGGGGAGTGAAGCTTTCTTT
TRBD2 TRBJ2-3 TRBV6-2/TRBV6-3 CASSFNTQGLAGGPNTDTQYF TGTGCCAGCAGTTTCAACACTCAAGGACTAGCGGGGGGACCCAACACAGATACGCAGTATTTT
NA TRBJ1-3 TRBV4-2 CASSHLPGGVGNTIYF TGTGCCAGCAGCCATCTCCCGGGGGGGGTAGGAAACACCATATATTTT
TRBD2 TRBJ2-5 TRBV5-1 CASSSHVPGLAGGGETQYF TGCGCCAGCAGCTCCCACGTCCCGGGACTAGCGGGGGGGGGAGAGACCCAGTACTTC
TRBD2 TRBJ2-7 TRBV6-2/TRBV6-3 CASSYPKQAGGVEQYF TGTGCCAGCAGTTACCCCAAACAAGCGGGAGGGGTCGAGCAGTACTTC
NA TRBJ2-3 TRBV7-2 CASSRRAAHFGDTQYF TGTGCCAGCAGCCGCCGTGCGGCCCATTTTGGGGATACGCAGTATTTT
NA TRBJ2-3 TRBV9 CASSGQVKSSTDTQYF TGTGCCAGCAGCGGACAGGTGAAAAGTAGCACAGATACGCAGTATTTT
TRBD1 TRBJ2-7 TRBV6-5 CASDRDRGGYEQYF TGTGCCAGCGACCGGGACAGGGGTGGCTACGAGCAGTACTTC
TRBD1 TRBJ2-7 TRBV30 CAWSPGQDAEQYF TGTGCCTGGAGCCCGGGACAGGATGCCGAGCAGTACTTC
NA TRBJ1-2 TRBV11-1 CASSPTWDIYGYTF TGTGCCAGCAGCCCCACCTGGGACATCTATGGCTACACCTTC
TRBD1 TRBJ1-1 TRBV7-2 CASSSRTGPQAFF TGTGCCAGCAGCTCTAGGACAGGTCCGCAGGCTTTCTTT
NA TRBJ2-1 TRBV6-5 CATTLGGLIHNEQFF TGTGCCACCACCTTGGGGGGATTAATCCACAATGAGCAGTTCTTC